This passage covers 23 T cell receptor beta chains from one sample sequenced in a study of cytomegalovirus exposure and HLA in healthy donors. The PCR had 60 Vbeta and 13 Jbeta primers. Sequenced by immunoSEQ multiplex PCR; TCRdb stores in-frame clones only, minus some. The sample lists more than 150,000 clones, approximately 79% occurring once. What was sequenced was PBMCs. The source of these receptors is a man aged 45-65 years in good health and CMV-seropositive.

The gene calls are TRBV6-5 and TRBJ1-6, with a tentative D call TRBD1 (5 bases). The CDR3 runs to 12 residues. The ends were cut back, 0 bases at V and 13 bases at J, with 7 bases in the middle. Looked up from germline, CDR1 is MNHEY and CDR2 is SVGAGI. CDR3 region: CASSYSGAPLHF. Here the CDR3 DNA reads TGTGCCAGCAGTTACTCTGGGGCGCCCCTCCACTTT.

The genes are TRBV6-1 and TRBJ2-7; D might be TRBD2 (7 bases). This CDR3 is built from 13 residues. CDR1 is MNHNS and CDR2 is SASEGT in the germline V gene. Trimming removed 7 bases from V and 4 bases from J, with 14 bases in between. The CDR3 spells CASKEGGGYEQYV. The CDR3 DNA reads TGTGCCAGCAAGGAAGGGGGAGGGTACGAGCAGTACGTC.

As concerns this clone: The junction does not match germline at one end; this may be a read error. The chain has TRBV2 and TRBJ1-2, with 8 positions matching TRBD1. Germline-derived CDR1 and CDR2 are SNHLY and FYNNEI. The CDR3 has 12 residues. CDR3 bases: TGTGCCGGCAGGGGGCTCGGGGGTGGCTACACCTTC. Translated, it gives CAGRGLGGGYTF.

V usage is TRBV5-1 and J usage is TRBJ2-7; 8 bases match TRBD1. Trimming took 2 bases from V and 0 from J; bases not matched to a gene: 1. Germline lookup yields CDR1 SGHRS and CDR2 YFSETQ. The CDR3 length is 14 residues. This chain's CDR3 is CASSLQGDSYEQYF. The CDR3 coding sequence is TGCGCCAGCAGCTTACAGGGGGACTCCTACGAGCAGTACTTC.

This clone was seen just once. This rearrangement joins TRBV2 to TRBJ2-1; 8 nucleotides line up with TRBD2. CDR3 length equals 14 residues. After removal of 9 bases from V and 8 bases from J, the junction contained 12 bases not matched to a gene. Germline V gene lookup returns CDR1 SNHLY and CDR2 FYNNEI. The DNA for the CDR3 is TGTGCCAGAAGCGGAAGCGGGGGCGAGTATGAGCAGTTCTTC. Protein product: CARSGSGGEYEQFF.

The chain recombines TRBV5-1 with TRBJ2-3, with 10 positions matching TRBD2. The CDR3 spans 16 residues. Germline V gives CDR1 SGHRS, CDR2 YFSETQ. V lost 1 base, J lost 0 bases, and 2 bases stayed unmatched. In DNA form, the CDR3 reads TGCGCCAGCAGCTTGAGTAGCGGGGGGAGCACAGATACGCAGTATTTT. Protein sequence: CASSLSSGGSTDTQYF.

The V gene is TRBV7-9, the J gene TRBJ2-5, with 8 bases lining up with TRBD1. The DNA end lines up better with TRBJ2-7; the J call may be wrong. The germline V gene encodes CDR1 SEHNR and CDR2 FQNEAQ (reference sequence). The CDR3 has 15 amino acids. For the CDR3, the DNA is TGTGCCAGCAGCCCAGGGACAGGAGCCGCGTACGAGCAGTACTTC. Protein product: CASSPGTGAAYEQYF.

This clone was picked up one time. This chain connects TRBV7-8 to TRBJ2-7; the match to TRBD1 covers 7 bases. Germline V lookup: CDR1 SGHVS, CDR2 FQNEAQ. CDR3 length: 19 residues. With V trimmed by 3 bases and J by 6 bases, 23 bases remained unmatched. In nucleotides, the CDR3 is TGTGCCAGCAGCTTCAGAACGGATTTACGCACAGGGGACGGTCTCGAGCAGTACTTC. It translates to CASSFRTDLRTGDGLEQYF.

The chain is built from TRBV6-5 and TRBJ1-5, with D possibly being TRBD1 (5 bases). The CDR3 extends over 15 amino acids. Germline V gene data show CDR1 as MNHEY and CDR2 as SVGAGI. V was shortened by 4 bases and J by 5 bases, with 15 bases between the two germline ends. Here the CDR3 reads CASSLGGREYQPQHF. The CDR3 DNA sequence: TGTGCCAGCAGTTTGGGGGGGAGGGAATATCAGCCCCAGCATTTT.

The chain joins TRBV5-1 to TRBJ1-1; D ambiguous. The CDR3 is made up of 13 amino acids. CDR1 and CDR2 (germline): SGHRS, YFSETQ. Trimming pared 1 base from V and 0 bases from J, leaving 4 bases between. The CDR3 loop reads CASSLYLNTEAFF. The CDR3 nucleotides read TGCGCCAGCAGCTTGTACTTGAACACTGAAGCTTTCTTT.

A word on this clone: This CDR3 fails to terminate in the conserved phenylalanine or tryptophan, so it likely reflects a read error. The gene calls are TRBV5-1 and TRBJ1-6; D is unresolved. Per germline, CDR1 SGHRS and CDR2 YFSETQ. Trimming pared 6 bases from V and 7 bases from J, leaving 14 bases between. The CDR3 is made up of 14 amino acids. CDR3 sequence: CASNEDGGNSPLHL. Here the CDR3 DNA reads TGCGCCAGCAACGAGGACGGAGGAAATTCACCCCTCCACCTT.

The chain uses TRBV5-6 and TRBJ2-4; D is unclear. The CDR3 is made up of 14 amino acids. The V end lost 2 bases, the J end lost 0 bases, and 6 bases lay between the germline ends. Germline CDR1 SGHDT, CDR2 YYEEEE. The CDR3 DNA reads TGTGCCAGCAGCTTTGGCCTAGCCAAAAACATTCAGTACTTC. This gives the protein CASSFGLAKNIQYF.

This clone was observed once. This chain connects TRBV11-2 to TRBJ2-5; 9 nucleotides line up with TRBD1. This CDR3 comprises 16 residues. Per the germline V gene, CDR1 is SGHAT and CDR2 is FQNNGV. The trim removed 1 base at V and 4 bases at J, leaving 7 bases unmatched. CDR3 sequence: CASSLGGDRVLETQYF. Here the CDR3 DNA reads TGTGCCAGCAGCTTAGGAGGGGACAGGGTTTTAGAGACCCAGTACTTC.

The chain carries TRBV20-1 and TRBJ1-1, with D tentatively TRBD1 (5 bases). CDR3 length: 11 amino acids. The V end lost 6 bases, the J end lost 4 bases, and 9 bases lay between the germline ends. Germline V CDR1 and CDR2: DFQATT, SNEGSKA (reference sequence). CDR3: CSAYRITEAFF. CDR3 coding DNA: TGCAGTGCCTACAGGATCACTGAAGCTTTCTTT.

The gene calls are TRBV28 and TRBJ2-7; a possible D gene is TRBD1 (6 bases). The germline V and J ends were trimmed by 3 bases and 4 bases, with 16 bases remaining between them. CDR1 is MDHEN and CDR2 is SYDVKM in the germline V gene. The CDR3 is made up of 15 amino acids. The CDR3 protein is CASSLIGGGKYEQYV. In DNA, the CDR3 is TGTGCCAGCAGTTTGATTGGGGGCGGAAAATACGAGCAGTACGTC.

The chain carries TRBV5-8 and TRBJ2-5, with 7 nucleotides matching TRBD1. V gave up 3 bases and J gave up 3 bases; unmatched junction bases: 5. CDR3 length: 14 amino acids. CDR1 is SGHTS and CDR2 is YDEGEE in the germline V gene. CDR3: CASSSSGGEETQYF. The CDR3, as DNA: TGTGCCAGCAGCTCCTCAGGGGGTGAAGAGACCCAGTACTTC.

The V call is TRBV18, the J call TRBJ1-4; no reliable D call. CDR3 size: 16 residues. Germline values: CDR1 KGHSH, CDR2 LQKENI. With 1 base removed from V and 0 bases from J, the gap between germline ends came to 9 bases. This chain's CDR3 is CASSPRPDATNEKLFF. In DNA, the CDR3 is TGTGCCAGCTCACCACGGCCAGATGCAACTAATGAAAAACTGTTTTTT.

The CDR3 is CASSRPGLAGLNTGELFF. The CDR3 DNA reads TGTGCCAGCAGCCGCCCGGGACTAGCGGGGCTGAACACCGGGGAGCTGTTTTTT. This chain connects TRBV5-4 to TRBJ2-2; 13 bases match TRBD2. The CDR3 spans 18 residues. Unmatched junction bases numbered 7, after V lost 4 bases and J lost 1 base. Germline CDR1 SGHNT, CDR2 YYREEE (reference sequence). The full variable domain, its missing parts supplied by reference TRBV5-4 and TRBJ2-2, is ETGVTQSPTHLIKTRGQQVTLRCSSQSGHNTVSWYQQALGQGPQFIFQYYREEENGRGNFPPRFSGLQFPNYSSELNVNALELDDSALYLCASSRPGLAGLNTGELFFGEGSRLTVL.

V and J are TRBV18 and TRBJ2-1; 7 nucleotides align to TRBD2. This CDR3 is 15 amino acids long. With V trimmed by 3 bases and J by 0 bases, 2 bases remained unmatched. Germline CDR1 KGHSH, CDR2 LQKENI. CDR3 bases: TGTGCCAGCTCACCCCCGGGGGGCTCCTACAATGAGCAGTTCTTC. Its translation is CASSPPGGSYNEQFF.

This clone was detected a few times. The chain couples TRBV29-1 to TRBJ2-5; the D gene is possibly TRBD2 (5 bases). Between the trimmed V and J ends, which lost 0 bases and 4 bases, there was a span of 6 bases. Germline values: CDR1 SQVTM, CDR2 ANQGSEA. This CDR3 spans 12 amino acids. CDR3 in DNA: TGCAGCGTTGAAGATCGGGGAGAGACCCAGTACTTC. Translated: CSVEDRGETQYF.

This chain uses TRBV28 with TRBJ2-2, with D tentatively TRBD2 (5 bases). Per germline, CDR1 MDHEN and CDR2 SYDVKM. This CDR3 contains 15 residues. V lost 3 bases and J 2 bases, leaving 10 bases between the germline ends. The CDR3 loop is CASSFNTGNTGELFF. CDR3 in DNA: TGTGCCAGCAGTTTCAACACGGGAAACACCGGGGAGCTGTTTTTT.

This clone was observed a handful of times. The chain employs TRBV15 and TRBJ2-5; tentatively, D is TRBD2 (6 bases). Trimming left V 5 bases short and J 5 bases short, with 12 bases between. CDR3 length: 13 residues. Germline CDR1 reads LNHNV; CDR2 reads YYDKDF (reference sequence). CDR3 loop: CATSSTAGETQYF. CDR3 sequence (DNA): TGTGCCACCAGCTCGACGGCGGGGGAGACCCAGTACTTC.

The chain combines TRBV5-1 with TRBJ1-1, with D possibly TRBD1 on 5 matching bases. Germline V gene data show CDR1 as SGHRS and CDR2 as YFSETQ. The CDR3 is 14 amino acids. The V end lost 4 bases, the J end lost 5 bases, and 15 bases lay between the germline ends. CDR3 nucleotide sequence: TGCGCCAGCAGCCGTGGGGGGGGGAAGACTGAAGCTTTCTTT. Translated, it gives CASSRGGGKTEAFF.